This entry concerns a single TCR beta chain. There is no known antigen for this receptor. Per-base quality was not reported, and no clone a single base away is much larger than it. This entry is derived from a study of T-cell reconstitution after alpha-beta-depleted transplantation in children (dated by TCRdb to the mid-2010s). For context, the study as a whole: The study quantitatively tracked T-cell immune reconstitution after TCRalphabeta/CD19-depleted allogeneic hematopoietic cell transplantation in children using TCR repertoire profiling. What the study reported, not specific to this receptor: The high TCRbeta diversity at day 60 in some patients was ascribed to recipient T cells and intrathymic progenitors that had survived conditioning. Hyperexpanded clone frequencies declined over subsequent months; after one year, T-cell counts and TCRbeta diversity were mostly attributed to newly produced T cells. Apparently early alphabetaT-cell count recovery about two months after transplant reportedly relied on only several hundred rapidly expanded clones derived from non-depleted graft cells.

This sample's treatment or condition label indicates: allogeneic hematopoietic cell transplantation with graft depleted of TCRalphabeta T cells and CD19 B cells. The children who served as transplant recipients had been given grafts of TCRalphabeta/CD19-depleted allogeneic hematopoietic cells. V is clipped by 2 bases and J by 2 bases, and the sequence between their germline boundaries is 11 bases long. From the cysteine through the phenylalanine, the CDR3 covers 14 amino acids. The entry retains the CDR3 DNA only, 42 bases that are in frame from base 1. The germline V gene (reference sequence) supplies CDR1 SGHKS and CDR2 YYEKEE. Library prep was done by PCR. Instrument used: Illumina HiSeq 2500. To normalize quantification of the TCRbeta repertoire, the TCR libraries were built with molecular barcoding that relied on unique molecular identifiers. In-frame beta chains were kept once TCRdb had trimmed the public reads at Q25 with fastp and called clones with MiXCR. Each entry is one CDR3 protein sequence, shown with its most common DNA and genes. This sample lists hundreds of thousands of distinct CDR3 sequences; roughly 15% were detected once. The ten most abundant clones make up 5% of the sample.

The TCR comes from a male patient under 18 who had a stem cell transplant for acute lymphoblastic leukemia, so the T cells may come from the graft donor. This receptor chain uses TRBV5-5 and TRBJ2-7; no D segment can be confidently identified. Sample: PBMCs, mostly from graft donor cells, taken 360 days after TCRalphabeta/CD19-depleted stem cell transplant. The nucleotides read TGTGCCAGCAGCTTTCAAGGTGCCCCCTACGAGCAGTACTTC. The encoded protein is CASSFQGAPYEQYF.